The 28 T cell receptor beta chains presented below share a single source sample, sequenced in a study of blood T cell repertoires in COVID-19. Measured with immunoSEQ multiplex PCR; TCRdb has only the in-frame clones, and not every one. The sample includes about 320,000 clones, around 90% of them seen just once. The specimen was PBMCs or T cells enriched from blood (not recorded which). The receptors here all came from a man in his sixties who had recovered from COVID-19.

The V and J genes are TRBV15 and TRBJ1-5; 11 bases are a match to TRBD1. V shed 5 bases, J shed 5 bases, and the junction held 8 bases outside the gene matches. CDR3 length equals 16 residues. Looked up from germline, CDR1 is LNHNV and CDR2 is YYDKDF (reference sequence). The CDR3 here is CATSGWTGGQDQPQHF. The CDR3 nucleotides read TGTGCCACCAGCGGTTGGACAGGGGGCCAAGATCAGCCCCAGCATTTT.

This sequence joins TRBV27 and TRBJ1-2, with D possibly TRBD1 on 5 matching bases. Trimming removed 6 bases from V and 3 bases from J, with 14 bases in between. This CDR3 region has 14 residues. The germline gives CDR1 MNHEY, CDR2 SMNVEV (reference sequence). The CDR3, as DNA: TGTGCCAGCAGATGGGGGGGGTCGGACTATGGCTACACCTTC. Encoded protein: CASRWGGSDYGYTF.

The rearrangement uses TRBV18 and TRBJ2-1; 9 positions match TRBD2. The germline V gene encodes CDR1 KGHSH and CDR2 LQKENI. Trimming took 4 bases from V and 13 from J; bases not matched to a gene: 17. The CDR3 covers 16 residues. CDR3 protein: CASSLTGLAPHGEQFF. CDR3 bases: TGTGCCAGCTCACTCACCGGACTAGCGCCTCACGGGGAACAGTTCTTC.

The CDR3 DNA sequence: TGCAGTGCTGTGACGGAGTACGAGCAGTACTTC. It is translated as CSAVTEYEQYF. This chain connects TRBV20-1 to TRBJ2-7; D gene ambiguous. V was shortened by 5 bases and J by 4 bases, with 9 bases between the two germline ends. The CDR3 totals 11 residues. CDR1 is DFQATT, CDR2 SNEGSKA, per germline (reference sequence).

The CDR3 bases are TGTGCCAGCAGAGGGACAGGTCGGATTGGCGGCTACACCTTC. Protein: CASRGTGRIGGYTF. V and J are TRBV28 and TRBJ1-2, with 8 nucleotides matching TRBD1. The CDR3 length is 14 residues. V shed 6 bases, J shed 8 bases, and the junction held 11 bases outside the gene matches. CDR1 and CDR2 (germline): MDHEN, SYDVKM.

This clone was detected once. The rearrangement joins TRBV9 to TRBJ2-1; possible D gene TRBD1, 6 bases. Trimming took 0 bases from V and 10 from J, leaving 14 bases between them. CDR1 is SGDLS, CDR2 YYNGEE, per germline. This CDR3 region has 14 residues. The CDR3, as DNA: TGTGCCAGCAGCGTAGGGGGACAACTAATAGAGCAGTTCTTC. Protein product: CASSVGGQLIEQFF.

The genes are TRBV9 and TRBJ1-2; D gene unclear. From germline, CDR1 is SGDLS and CDR2 YYNGEE. V shed 4 bases and J shed 0 bases, with 10 bases lying between them. The CDR3 is 14 amino acids. In DNA, the CDR3 is TGTGCCAGCAGCCCAACGGGGACTAACTATGGCTACACCTTC. Translating it yields CASSPTGTNYGYTF.

J is TRBJ2-6 and V is TRBV9; maybe TRBD1 (6 bases). Trimming left V 2 bases short and J 2 bases short, with 8 bases between. Germline V gene data show CDR1 as SGDLS and CDR2 as YYNGEE. The CDR3 runs to 15 residues. As DNA, the CDR3 is TGTGCCAGCAGCGTCCAGGGGACTGGGGCCAACGTCCTGACTTTC. Protein sequence: CASSVQGTGANVLTF.

The V and J genes are TRBV28 and TRBJ2-2; possible D gene TRBD2, 6 bases. Germline CDR1 MDHEN, CDR2 SYDVKM. The V end lost 3 bases, the J end lost 7 bases, and 15 bases lay between the germline ends. This CDR3 has 15 amino acids. Here the CDR3 DNA reads TGTGCCAGCAGTTTCCCCGGGAGATTGTACGGGGAGCTGTTTTTT. It encodes CASSFPGRLYGELFF.

V is TRBV19 and J is TRBJ2-2, with 9 bases matching TRBD1. The CDR3 totals 15 residues. The trim removed 5 bases at V and 5 bases at J, leaving 6 bases unmatched. CDR1 and CDR2 (germline): LNHDA, SQIVND (reference sequence). CDR3 DNA: TGTGCCAGTAGTCTAGGACAGGGGTCAACCGGGGAGCTGTTTTTT. It translates to CASSLGQGSTGELFF.

The rearrangement uses TRBV7-2 and TRBJ2-2; 8 nucleotides line up with TRBD1. V lost 0 bases and J lost 1; bases outside the gene matches: 13. The CDR3 is 20 amino acids. The germline CDR1 and CDR2 sequences are SGHTA and FQGNSA. CDR3 DNA: TGTGCCAGCAGCTTAGCAGTTCCGACAGGGGCCCAGGGGAACACCGGGGAGCTGTTTTTT. Amino acids: CASSLAVPTGAQGNTGELFF.

The chain recombines TRBV19 with TRBJ1-6; tentatively, D is TRBD1 (6 bases). The CDR3 is 14 amino acids. Germline V gives CDR1 LNHDA, CDR2 SQIVND (reference sequence). V dropped 8 bases and J dropped 7 bases, with 15 bases sitting between them. As DNA, the CDR3 is TGTGCCAGTCGACCCGATGGGGGCAATTCACCCCTCCACTTT. Translation gives CASRPDGGNSPLHF.

The rearrangement uses TRBV29-1 and TRBJ2-5, with D possibly TRBD2 on 5 matching bases. V gave up 3 bases and J gave up 2 bases, with 13 bases separating them. The CDR3 is made up of 14 amino acids. Germline lookup yields CDR1 SQVTM and CDR2 ANQGSEA. The CDR3: CSVDVSVTQETQYF. The CDR3 coding sequence is TGCAGCGTTGATGTTAGCGTAACTCAAGAGACCCAGTACTTC.

J is TRBJ2-2 and V is TRBV24-1; perhaps TRBD2 as D (7 bases). Trimming left V 0 bases short and J 1 base short, with 11 bases between. The CDR3 sequence is 17 residues long. In germline, CDR1 is KGHDR, CDR2 SFDVKD. The CDR3 DNA follows: TGTGCCACCAGTGATTTGGGGGGGGCTGAGAACACCGGGGAGCTGTTTTTT. This sequence encodes CATSDLGGAENTGELFF.

The V call is TRBV15, the J call TRBJ2-3; tentatively, D is TRBD2 (6 bases). Trimming removed 1 base at V and 1 base at J, with 15 bases between. The CDR3 is 17 amino acids. CDR1 LNHNV and CDR2 YYDKDF come from the germline V gene (reference sequence). CDR3 sequence reads: CATSRGLAPARTDTQYF. Here the CDR3 DNA reads TGTGCCACCAGCAGAGGTCTAGCGCCGGCTCGCACAGATACGCAGTATTTT. The entire variable domain, with the rest obtained from reference TRBV15 and TRBJ2-3, is as follows: DAMVIQNPRYQVTQFGKPVTLSCSQTLNHNVMYWYQQKSSQAPKLLFHYYDKDFNNEADTPDNFQSRRPNTSFCFLDIRSPGLGDTAMYLCATSRGLAPARTDTQYFGPGTRLTVL.

This clone has a handful of counts. V and J are TRBV5-1 and TRBJ2-1, with 8 bases identical to TRBD2. The CDR3 consists of 17 residues. V lost 4 bases and J lost 6; bases outside the gene matches: 15. The germline V gene has CDR1 SGHRS and CDR2 YFSETQ. CDR3 bases: TGCGCCAGCAGCCAATTCATTACCGGGACTAGAGGCAATGAGCAGTTCTTC. It is translated as CASSQFITGTRGNEQFF.

V gene TRBV19 combines with J gene TRBJ2-7; maybe TRBD1 (5 bases). The germline gives CDR1 LNHDA, CDR2 SQIVND (reference sequence). CDR3 length equals 14 residues. V was cut by 0 bases and J by 2 bases, with 8 bases left in between. The CDR3 region has the DNA TGTGCCAGTAGTATAGACGACAGTACCTACGAGCAGTACTTC. The encoded protein is CASSIDDSTYEQYF. Full variable domain (outside the CDR3, taken from reference TRBV19 and TRBJ2-7): DGGITQSPKYLFRKEGQNVTLSCEQNLNHDAMYWYRQDPGQGLRLIYYSQIVNDFQKGDIAEGYSVSREKKESFPLTVTSAQKNPTAFYLCASSIDDSTYEQYFGPGTRLTVT.

About this clone itself: Germline and junction disagree at one end, which may indicate a read error. The chain carries TRBV12-3 or TRBV12-4 and TRBJ2-5, with 10 bases matching TRBD2. This CDR3 is 13 amino acids long. The CDR3 region is CASSLAGVETQYF. CDR3 DNA: TGTGCCAGCAGTCTAGCGGGAGTCGAGACCCAGTACTTC.

This clone has a single count. The V and J genes are TRBV18 and TRBJ1-2; D is perhaps TRBD1 (6 bases). V was cut by 6 bases and J by 5 bases, with 13 bases left in between. The CDR3 loop spans 13 amino acids. The V gene's germline CDR1 is KGHSH and CDR2 LQKENI. CDR3 DNA: TGTGCCAGCTCTCGGGACACTTTTTATGGCTACACCTTC. Its protein is CASSRDTFYGYTF.

The rearrangement joins TRBV7-9 to TRBJ1-2, with 10 bases lining up with TRBD1. V was clipped by 1 base and J by 2 bases; unmatched bases: 4. The germline V gene has CDR1 SEHNR and CDR2 FQNEAQ (reference sequence). The CDR3 consists of 16 residues. CDR3 sequence reads: CASSLGGTGDNYGYTF. The CDR3 DNA follows: TGTGCCAGCAGCTTAGGAGGGACAGGGGACAACTATGGCTACACCTTC.

This clone has only one observation. The V gene is TRBV7-9, the J gene TRBJ2-5; 8 bases are shared with TRBD2. The CDR3 sequence is 15 residues long. Unmatched junction bases numbered 4, after V lost 1 base and J lost 3 bases. Per the germline V gene, CDR1 is SEHNR and CDR2 is FQNEAQ (reference sequence). The CDR3 is CASSLGVAGKETQYF. The DNA for the CDR3 is TGTGCCAGCAGCTTAGGGGTAGCGGGAAAAGAGACCCAGTACTTC.

The rearrangement joins TRBV5-6 to TRBJ2-7; 10 bases line up with TRBD1. V was clipped by 3 bases and J by 1 base; unmatched bases: 16. This CDR3 spans 19 amino acids. Germline lookup yields CDR1 SGHDT and CDR2 YYEEEE. In DNA form, the CDR3 reads TGTGCCAGCAGCTCTGAACTCGAAGCCGGGACAGGGGTTTCCTACGAGCAGTACTTC. Protein sequence: CASSSELEAGTGVSYEQYF.

J is TRBJ1-2 and V is TRBV19; 8 bases map to TRBD1. V shed 6 bases, J shed 0 bases, and the junction held 6 bases outside the gene matches. CDR3 length equals 15 residues. Germline CDR1 LNHDA, CDR2 SQIVND (reference sequence). In DNA form, the CDR3 reads TGTGCCAGTAGCGCAGGACAGGGCACTAACTATGGCTACACCTTC. Amino acids: CASSAGQGTNYGYTF.

This chain connects TRBV5-1 to TRBJ1-5; the D gene is possibly TRBD1 (6 bases). In germline, CDR1 is SGHRS, CDR2 YFSETQ. The CDR3 is made up of 14 amino acids. The V end lost 0 bases, the J end lost 6 bases, and 10 bases lay between the germline ends. The CDR3 DNA reads as TGCGCCAGCAGCTTGGAAGGGGGGGGTCAGCCCCAGCATTTT. Amino acid sequence: CASSLEGGGQPQHF. The complete variable domain, with remaining parts taken from reference TRBV5-1 and TRBJ1-5, reads KAGVTQTPRYLIKTRGQQVTLSCSPISGHRSVSWYQQTPGQGLQFLFEYFSETQRNKGNFPGRFSGRQFSNSRSEMNVSTLELGDSALYLCASSLEGGGQPQHFGDGTRLSIL.

The chain carries TRBV2 and TRBJ1-5, with 7 bases lining up with TRBD1. With V trimmed by 9 bases and J by 6 bases, 11 bases remained unmatched. Germline lookup yields CDR1 SNHLY and CDR2 FYNNEI. The CDR3 contains 14 residues. The DNA for the CDR3 is TGTGCCAGTGACAGGGACGCCGGCGGTCAGCCCCAGCATTTT. This sequence encodes CASDRDAGGQPQHF.

V gene TRBV19 combines with J gene TRBJ1-5, with 9 nucleotides matching TRBD1. Germline CDR1 is LNHDA and CDR2 is SQIVND (reference sequence). After removal of 5 bases from V and 6 bases from J, the junction contained 8 bases not matched to a gene. This CDR3 region has 15 residues. Here the CDR3 DNA reads TGTGCCAGTAGTGCGAACAGGGGGCGCGGTCAGCCCCAGCATTTT. Translated, it gives CASSANRGRGQPQHF.

This chain connects TRBV6-5 to TRBJ2-5; 9 positions match TRBD2. CDR1 and CDR2 from the germline V gene are MNHEY and SVGAGI. Trimming cost V 5 bases and J 5 bases; bases outside gene matches: 6. The length of the CDR3 is 14 residues. In DNA form, the CDR3 reads TGTGCCAGCAGTCATGCGGGGGGGCGGGAGACCCAGTACTTC. Its protein is CASSHAGGRETQYF.

The genes are TRBV6-2 or TRBV6-3 and TRBJ2-1; the D gene is possibly TRBD1 (5 bases). The CDR3 has 15 residues. The ends were cut back, 6 bases at V and 0 bases at J, with 12 bases in the middle. Germline V gives CDR1 MNHEY, CDR2 SVGEGT. The CDR3 DNA reads TGTGCCAGCAGCCGCCGACAGTTCTCCTACAATGAGCAGTTCTTC. It specifies CASSRRQFSYNEQFF.